A selection of T cell receptor beta chains follows, all from one sample in a study of cytomegalovirus exposure and HLA in healthy donors. Measured with immunoSEQ multiplex PCR; TCRdb has only the in-frame clones, and not every one. Here the sample spans about 38,000 clones, 85% to 95% being singletons. The sample consisted of PBMCs. The source of these receptors is a man younger than 30 in good health and CMV-seronegative. CDR3s include the opening cysteine and the closing phenylalanine or tryptophan. A D gene is named only where the DNA matches it firmly.

J,V,D,CDR3,DNA
TRBJ2-3,TRBV7-2,NA,CASSLGPGLRDTQYF,TGTGCCAGCAGCTTAGGGCCGGGACTTAGAGATACGCAGTATTTT
TRBJ2-3,TRBV30,TRBD2,CAWGLRGGVTDTQYF,TGTGCCTGGGGACTACGCGGGGGGGTCACAGATACGCAGTATTTT
TRBJ2-7,TRBV10-3,NA,CAISESAGSTDEQYF,TGTGCCATCAGTGAGTCTGCGGGATCGACTGACGAGCAGTACTTC
TRBJ2-1,TRBV2,TRBD1,CASSGQGAGNEQFF,TGTGCCAGCAGTGGGCAGGGGGCGGGGAATGAGCAGTTCTTC
TRBJ1-3,TRBV30,NA,CAWTQGSSGNTIYF,TGTGCCTGGACCCAGGGGTCAAGTGGAAACACCATATATTTT
TRBJ2-5,TRBV10-3,NA,CAISGGGTNQETQYF,TGTGCCATCAGTGGGGGGGGGACAAACCAAGAGACCCAGTACTTC
TRBJ2-1,TRBV14,TRBD2,CASSSRSGRQGEQFF,TGTGCCAGCAGTTCCCGTAGCGGGAGGCAGGGAGAGCAGTTCTTC
TRBJ2-7,TRBV4-1,TRBD1,CASSQPGQGLGEQYF,TGCGCCAGCAGCCAACCGGGACAGGGTCTTGGAGAGCAGTACTTC
TRBJ1-1,TRBV7-9,NA,CASSLVGVNTEAFF,TGTGCCAGCAGCTTAGTAGGGGTGAACACTGAAGCTTTCTTT
TRBJ2-7,TRBV7-8,TRBD2,CASSLAPSGRTTKQYF,TGTGCCAGCAGCTTAGCGCCTAGCGGAAGAACTACGAAGCAGTACTTC
TRBJ2-2,TRBV15,TRBD2,CATSLGLAGDPPNTGELFF,TGTGCCACCAGCCTAGGGCTAGCGGGGGACCCACCGAACACCGGGGAGCTGTTTTTT
TRBJ2-3,TRBV19,TRBD1,CASSPWDRGTDTQYF,TGTGCCAGTAGTCCCTGGGACAGGGGAACAGATACGCAGTATTTT
TRBJ2-3,TRBV2,TRBD2,CASSDIHLAGSSTDTQYF,TGTGCCAGCAGTGATATCCACCTAGCGGGAAGTAGCACAGATACGCAGTATTTT
TRBJ2-5,TRBV27,TRBD1,CASSSHPRQGWGETQYF,TGTGCCAGCAGTTCTCACCCTAGACAGGGTTGGGGGGAGACCCAGTACTTC
TRBJ1-1,TRBV19,NA,CASSPQMNTEAFF,TGTGCCAGTAGCCCACAGATGAACACTGAAGCTTTCTTT
TRBJ2-3,TRBV7-6,TRBD2,CASSSRDYTPSTDTQYF,TGTGCCAGCAGCTCCCGGGACTACACACCTAGCACAGATACGCAGTATTTT
TRBJ2-1,TRBV5-6,NA,CASWLAPTEQFF,TGTGCCAGCTGGTTAGCACCCACTGAGCAGTTCTTC
TRBJ2-3,TRBV10-2,NA,CASRSGSTDTQYF,TGCGCCAGCAGATCGGGGAGCACAGATACGCAGTATTTT
TRBJ1-5,TRBV30,NA,CAWRGGSNQPQHF,TGTGCCTGGAGAGGGGGTAGCAATCAGCCCCAGCATTTT
TRBJ2-7,TRBV19,NA,CASSMTVGYGQYF,TGTGCCAGTAGTATGACAGTTGGCTATGGGCAGTACTTC
TRBJ1-2,TRBV21-1,NA,CASSKGGQVFDYGYTF,TGTGCCAGCAGCAAAGGAGGACAGGTCTTTGACTATGGCTACACCTTC
TRBJ1-5,TRBV28,NA,CASRVAGQPQHF,TGTGCCAGCAGAGTAGCGGGTCAGCCCCAGCATTTT
TRBJ2-1,TRBV7-8,TRBD2,CASSPTSTYNEQFF,TGTGCCAGCAGCCCGACTAGCACTTACAATGAGCAGTTCTTC
TRBJ1-4,TRBV27,NA,CASSFGRADSLEKLFF,TGTGCCAGCAGTTTTGGCAGGGCGGATTCTCTAGAAAAACTGTTTTTT
TRBJ2-5,TRBV5-1,TRBD2,CASSPLLAGQGETQYF,TGCGCCAGCAGCCCCTTACTAGCGGGGCAAGGGGAGACCCAGTACTTC
TRBJ2-2,TRBV5-1,TRBD1,CASSLKGASAGELFF,TGCGCCAGCAGCTTGAAGGGGGCTTCAGCCGGGGAGCTGTTTTTT
TRBJ1-2,TRBV21-1,NA,CASSKGTGRDGYTF,TGTGCCAGCAGCAAAGGGACAGGGAGAGACGGCTACACCTTC
TRBJ1-2,TRBV7-9,TRBD1,CASSWGQGVGYTF,TGTGCCAGCAGCTGGGGACAGGGGGTTGGCTACACCTTC